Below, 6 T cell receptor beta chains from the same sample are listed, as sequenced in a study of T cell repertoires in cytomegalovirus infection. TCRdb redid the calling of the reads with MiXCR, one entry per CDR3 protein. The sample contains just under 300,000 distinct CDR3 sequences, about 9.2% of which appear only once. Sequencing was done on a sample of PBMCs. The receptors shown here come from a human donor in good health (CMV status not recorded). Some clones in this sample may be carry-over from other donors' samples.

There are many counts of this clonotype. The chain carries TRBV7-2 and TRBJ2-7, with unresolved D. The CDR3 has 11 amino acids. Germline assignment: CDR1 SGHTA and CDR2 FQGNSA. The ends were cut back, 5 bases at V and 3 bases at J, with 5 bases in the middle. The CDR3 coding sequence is TGTGCCAGCAGCCTGCACTACGAGCAGTACTTC. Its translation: CASSLHYEQYF.

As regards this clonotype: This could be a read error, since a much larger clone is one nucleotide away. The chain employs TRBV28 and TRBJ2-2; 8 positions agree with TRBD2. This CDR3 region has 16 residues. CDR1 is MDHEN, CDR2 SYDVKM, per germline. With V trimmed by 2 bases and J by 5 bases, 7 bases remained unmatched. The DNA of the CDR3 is TGTGCCAGCAGTTTAGAGCGGGGGCCCGGAACCGGGGAGCTGTTTTTT. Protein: CASSLERGPGTGELFF.

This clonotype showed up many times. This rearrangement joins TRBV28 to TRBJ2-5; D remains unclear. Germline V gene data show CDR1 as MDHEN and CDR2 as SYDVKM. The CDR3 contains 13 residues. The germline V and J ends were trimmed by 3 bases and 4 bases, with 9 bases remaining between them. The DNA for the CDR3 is TGTGCCAGCAGTTTGGGCGGCACAGAGACCCAGTACTTC. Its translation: CASSLGGTETQYF.

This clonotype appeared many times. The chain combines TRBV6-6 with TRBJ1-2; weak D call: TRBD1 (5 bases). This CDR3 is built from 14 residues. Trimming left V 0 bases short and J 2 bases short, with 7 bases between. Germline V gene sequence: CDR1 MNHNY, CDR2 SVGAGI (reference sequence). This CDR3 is CASSYSAGNYGYTF. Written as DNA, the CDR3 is TGTGCCAGCAGTTACTCAGCAGGGAACTATGGCTACACCTTC.

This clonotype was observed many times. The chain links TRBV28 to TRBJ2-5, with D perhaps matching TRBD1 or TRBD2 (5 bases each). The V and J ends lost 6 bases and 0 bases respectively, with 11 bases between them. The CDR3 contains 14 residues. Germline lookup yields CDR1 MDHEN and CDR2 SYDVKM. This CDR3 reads CASRGVGDQETQYF. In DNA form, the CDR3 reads TGTGCCAGCAGGGGGGTGGGCGACCAAGAGACCCAGTACTTC.

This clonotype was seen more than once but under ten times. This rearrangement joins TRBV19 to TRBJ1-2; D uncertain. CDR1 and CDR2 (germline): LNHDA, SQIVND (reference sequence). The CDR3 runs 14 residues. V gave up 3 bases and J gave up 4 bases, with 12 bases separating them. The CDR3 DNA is TGTGCCAGTAGTATCGAGCAGAGCTTCTATGGCTACACCTTC. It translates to CASSIEQSFYGYTF.